The clone carrying this T cell receptor (beta chain) was detected a few times. This sample was taken from a study of identical twins. V gave up 0 bases and J gave up 2 bases; unmatched junction bases: 4. The CDR3 is 16 residues long. CDR1 is SGDLS, CDR2 YYNGEE, per germline. A single record per CDR3 protein comes from TCRdb applying MiXCR to the 5' RACE reads. The repertoire holds approximately 230,000 distinct CDR3 sequences, with approximately 5.9% as singletons. The same data also went into a second study, on T cells expressing NK-cell markers.

This chain uses TRBV9 with TRBJ2-5; 10 bases align to TRBD2. Sequenced: CD8+ T cells sorted from blood. The clonotype originates from a woman aged 18-29 years in good health. CDR3 nucleotides: TGTGCCAGCAGCGTAGGGCGAGCGGGAGGGCAAGAGACCCAGTACTTC. Its translation: CASSVGRAGGQETQYF.